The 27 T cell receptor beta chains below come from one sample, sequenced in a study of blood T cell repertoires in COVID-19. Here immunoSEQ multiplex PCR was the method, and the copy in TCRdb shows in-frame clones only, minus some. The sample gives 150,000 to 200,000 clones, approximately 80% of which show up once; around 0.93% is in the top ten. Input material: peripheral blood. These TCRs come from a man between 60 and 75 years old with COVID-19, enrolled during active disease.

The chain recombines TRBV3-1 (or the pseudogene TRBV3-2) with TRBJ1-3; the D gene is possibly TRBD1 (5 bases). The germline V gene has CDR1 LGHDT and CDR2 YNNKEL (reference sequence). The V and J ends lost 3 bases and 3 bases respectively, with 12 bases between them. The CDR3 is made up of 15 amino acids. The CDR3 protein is CASSHGGRGGNTIYF. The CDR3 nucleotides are TGTGCCAGCAGCCACGGGGGGAGGGGTGGAAACACCATATATTTT.

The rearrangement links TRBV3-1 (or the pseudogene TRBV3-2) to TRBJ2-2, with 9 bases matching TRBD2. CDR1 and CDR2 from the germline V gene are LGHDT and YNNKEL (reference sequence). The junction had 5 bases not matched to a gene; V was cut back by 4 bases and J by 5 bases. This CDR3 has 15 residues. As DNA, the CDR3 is TGTGCCAGCAGCCTTAGCGGGAGCGGGACCGGGGAGCTGTTTTTT. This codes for CASSLSGSGTGELFF.

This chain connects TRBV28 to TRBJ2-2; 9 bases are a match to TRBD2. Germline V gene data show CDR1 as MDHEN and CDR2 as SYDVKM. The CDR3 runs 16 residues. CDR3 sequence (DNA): TGTGCTTCTCCGGGCGCGGGAGGGCCGGAGGCCGGGGAGCTGTTTTTT. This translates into CASPGAGGPEAGELFF.

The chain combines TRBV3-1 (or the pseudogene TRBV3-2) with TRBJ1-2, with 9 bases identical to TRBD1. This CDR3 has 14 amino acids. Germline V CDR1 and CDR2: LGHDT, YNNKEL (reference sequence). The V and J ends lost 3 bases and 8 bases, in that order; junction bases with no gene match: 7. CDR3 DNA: TGTGCCAGCAGCCAGGGGGACAGGGTAGGAGGCTACACCTTC. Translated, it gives CASSQGDRVGGYTF.

For the CDR3, the DNA is TGCGCCAGCAGCTTCATCTCTAGCGCGGATACGCAGTATTTT. Protein sequence: CASSFISSADTQYF. The chain employs TRBV5-1 and TRBJ2-3; weak D call: TRBD2 (6 bases). Germline CDR1 SGHRS, CDR2 YFSETQ. V was trimmed by 2 bases and J by 6 bases, leaving 13 bases between them. This CDR3 has 14 residues.

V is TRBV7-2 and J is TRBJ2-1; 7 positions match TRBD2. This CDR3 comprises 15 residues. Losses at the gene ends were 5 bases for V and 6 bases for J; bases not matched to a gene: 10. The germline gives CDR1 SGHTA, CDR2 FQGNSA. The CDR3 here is CASSPSGIRVNEQFF. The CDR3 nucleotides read TGTGCCAGCAGCCCTAGCGGTATTAGGGTCAATGAGCAGTTCTTC.

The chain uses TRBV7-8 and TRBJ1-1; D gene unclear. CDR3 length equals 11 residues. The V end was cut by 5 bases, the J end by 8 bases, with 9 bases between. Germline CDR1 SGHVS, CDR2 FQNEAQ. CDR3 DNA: TGTGCCAGCAGCCTTGGACTCGAAGCTTTCTTT. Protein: CASSLGLEAFF.

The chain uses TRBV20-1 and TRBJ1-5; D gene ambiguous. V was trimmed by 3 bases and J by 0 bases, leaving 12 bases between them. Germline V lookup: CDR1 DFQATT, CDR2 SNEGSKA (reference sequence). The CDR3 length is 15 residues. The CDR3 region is CSASSGQHSNQPQHF. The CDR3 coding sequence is TGCAGTGCTAGTAGTGGGCAACATAGCAATCAGCCCCAGCATTTT.

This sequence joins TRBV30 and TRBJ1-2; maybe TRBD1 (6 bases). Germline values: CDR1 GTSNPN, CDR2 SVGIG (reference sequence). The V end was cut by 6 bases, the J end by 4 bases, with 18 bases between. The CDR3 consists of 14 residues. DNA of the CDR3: TGTGCCTGCCAGTTCCGGGACACAACCTATGGCTACACCTTC. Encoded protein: CACQFRDTTYGYTF. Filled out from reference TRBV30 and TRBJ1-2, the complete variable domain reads SQTIHQWPATLVQPVGSPLSLECTVEGTSNPNLYWYRQAAGRGLQLLFYSVGIGQISSEVPQNLSASRPQDRQFILSSKKLLLSDSGFYLCACQFRDTTYGYTFGSGTRLTVV.

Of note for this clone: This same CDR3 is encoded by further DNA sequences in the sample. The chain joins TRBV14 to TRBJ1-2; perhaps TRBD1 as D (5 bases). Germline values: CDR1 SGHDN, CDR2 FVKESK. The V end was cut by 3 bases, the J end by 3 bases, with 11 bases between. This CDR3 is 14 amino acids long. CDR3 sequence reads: CASSQPGGDYGYTF. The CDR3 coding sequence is TGTGCCAGCAGCCAGCCAGGAGGGGACTATGGCTACACCTTC.

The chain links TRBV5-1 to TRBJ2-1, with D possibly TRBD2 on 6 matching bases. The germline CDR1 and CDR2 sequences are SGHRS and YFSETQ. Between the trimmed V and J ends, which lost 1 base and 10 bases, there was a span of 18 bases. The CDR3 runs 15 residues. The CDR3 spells CASSLQGPGDQEQFF. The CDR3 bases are TGCGCCAGCAGCTTGCAGGGTCCGGGAGATCAGGAGCAGTTCTTC.

CDR3 residues: CASSGAASGSKWDTQYF. The DNA for the CDR3 is TGCGCCAGCAGCGGGGCGGCTAGCGGGAGTAAATGGGATACGCAGTATTTT. The chain recombines TRBV5-1 with TRBJ2-3; 10 positions match TRBD2. Germline V gives CDR1 SGHRS, CDR2 YFSETQ. This CDR3 is built from 17 residues. The trim removed 4 bases at V and 6 bases at J, leaving 14 bases unmatched.

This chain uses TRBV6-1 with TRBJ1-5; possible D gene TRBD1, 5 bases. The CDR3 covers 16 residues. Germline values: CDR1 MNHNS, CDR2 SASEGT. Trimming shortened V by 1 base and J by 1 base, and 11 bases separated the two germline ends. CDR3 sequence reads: CASSEGVGGSNQPQHF. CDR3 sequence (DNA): TGTGCCAGCAGTGAAGGGGTCGGGGGAAGCAATCAGCCCCAGCATTTT.

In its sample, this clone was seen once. DNA for the CDR3: TGTGCCAGCAGCTTCCTAGCGGGAGGGGGGAGAGATACGCAGTATTTT. This translates into CASSFLAGGGRDTQYF. This chain uses TRBV5-4 with TRBJ2-3, with 12 positions matching TRBD2. The germline V gene encodes CDR1 SGHNT and CDR2 YYREEE (reference sequence). Trimming removed 2 bases from V and 5 bases from J; junction bases left unmatched: 6. The CDR3 is made up of 16 amino acids. The full variable domain, completed using reference TRBV5-4 and TRBJ2-3, is ETGVTQSPTHLIKTRGQQVTLRCSSQSGHNTVSWYQQALGQGPQFIFQYYREEENGRGNFPPRFSGLQFPNYSSELNVNALELDDSALYLCASSFLAGGGRDTQYFGPGTRLTVL.

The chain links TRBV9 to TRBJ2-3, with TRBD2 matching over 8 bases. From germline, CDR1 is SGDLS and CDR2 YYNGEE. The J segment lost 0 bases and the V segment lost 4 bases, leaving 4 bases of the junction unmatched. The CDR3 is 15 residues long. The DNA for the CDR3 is TGTGCCAGCAGCTCGTTAGCGGGGAGCACAGATACGCAGTATTTT. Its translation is CASSSLAGSTDTQYF.

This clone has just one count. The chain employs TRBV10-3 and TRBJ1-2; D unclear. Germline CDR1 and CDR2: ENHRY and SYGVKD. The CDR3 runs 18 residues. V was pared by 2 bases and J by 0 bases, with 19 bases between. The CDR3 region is CAISEPKAQKGANYGYTF. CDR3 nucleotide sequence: TGTGCCATCAGTGAGCCTAAAGCACAAAAGGGAGCTAACTATGGCTACACCTTC.

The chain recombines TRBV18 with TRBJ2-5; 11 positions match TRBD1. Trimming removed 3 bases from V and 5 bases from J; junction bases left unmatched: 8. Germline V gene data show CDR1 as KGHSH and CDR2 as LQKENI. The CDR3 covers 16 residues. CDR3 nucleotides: TGTGCCAGCTCACCCTCCTGGACAGGGGGCGGGGAGACCCAGTACTTC. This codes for CASSPSWTGGGETQYF.

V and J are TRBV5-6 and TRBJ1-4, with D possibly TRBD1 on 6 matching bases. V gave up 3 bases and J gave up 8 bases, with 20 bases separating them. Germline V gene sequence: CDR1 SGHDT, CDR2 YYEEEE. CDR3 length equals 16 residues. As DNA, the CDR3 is TGTGCCAGCAGCTGGGGGCCAACCGGCGTTTCCGAAAAACTGTTTTTT. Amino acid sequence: CASSWGPTGVSEKLFF.

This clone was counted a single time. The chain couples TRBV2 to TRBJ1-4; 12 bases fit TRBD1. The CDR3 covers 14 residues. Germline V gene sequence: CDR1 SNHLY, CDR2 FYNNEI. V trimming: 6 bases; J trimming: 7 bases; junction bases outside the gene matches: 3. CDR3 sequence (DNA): TGTGCCAGCAGCGGGGACAGGGGGCTTGAAAAACTGTTTTTT. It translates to CASSGDRGLEKLFF.

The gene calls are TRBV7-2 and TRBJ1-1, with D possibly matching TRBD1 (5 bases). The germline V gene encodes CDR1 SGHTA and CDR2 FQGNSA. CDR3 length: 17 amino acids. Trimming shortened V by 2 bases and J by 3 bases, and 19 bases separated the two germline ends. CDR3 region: CASSLFPLGGADTEAFF. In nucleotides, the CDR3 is TGTGCCAGCAGCTTATTCCCCCTGGGAGGGGCAGACACTGAAGCTTTCTTT.

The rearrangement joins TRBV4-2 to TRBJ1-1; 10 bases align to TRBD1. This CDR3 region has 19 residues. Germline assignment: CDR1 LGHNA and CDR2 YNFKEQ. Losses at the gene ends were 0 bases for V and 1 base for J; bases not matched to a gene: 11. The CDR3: CASSQDLRDRGFGNTEAFF. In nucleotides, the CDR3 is TGTGCCAGCAGCCAAGATCTGAGGGACAGGGGTTTTGGGAACACTGAAGCTTTCTTT.

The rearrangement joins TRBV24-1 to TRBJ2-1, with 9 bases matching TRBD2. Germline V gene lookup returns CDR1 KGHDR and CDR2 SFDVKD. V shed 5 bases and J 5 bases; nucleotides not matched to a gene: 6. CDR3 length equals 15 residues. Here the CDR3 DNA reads TGTGCCACCAGTGCTGCGGGAGGGCCAAACAATGAGCAGTTCTTC. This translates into CATSAAGGPNNEQFF.

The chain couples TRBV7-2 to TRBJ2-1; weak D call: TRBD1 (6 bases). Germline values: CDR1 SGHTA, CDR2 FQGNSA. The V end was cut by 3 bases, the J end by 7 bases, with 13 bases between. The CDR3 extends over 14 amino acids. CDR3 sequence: CASSFGQFQNEQFF. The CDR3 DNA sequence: TGTGCCAGCAGCTTTGGACAGTTTCAAAATGAGCAGTTCTTC.

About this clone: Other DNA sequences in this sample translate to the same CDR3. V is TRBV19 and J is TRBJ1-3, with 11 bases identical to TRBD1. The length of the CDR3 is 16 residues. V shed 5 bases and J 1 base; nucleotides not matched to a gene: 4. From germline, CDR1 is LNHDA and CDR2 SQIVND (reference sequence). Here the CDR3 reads CASSPGQGVSGNTIYF. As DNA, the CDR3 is TGTGCCAGTAGTCCGGGACAGGGGGTATCTGGAAACACCATATATTTT.

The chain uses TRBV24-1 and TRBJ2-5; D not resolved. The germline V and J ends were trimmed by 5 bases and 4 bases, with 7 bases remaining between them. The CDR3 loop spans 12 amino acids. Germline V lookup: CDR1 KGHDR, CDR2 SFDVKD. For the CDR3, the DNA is TGTGCCACCAGTGGACACCCAGAGACCCAGTACTTC. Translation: CATSGHPETQYF.

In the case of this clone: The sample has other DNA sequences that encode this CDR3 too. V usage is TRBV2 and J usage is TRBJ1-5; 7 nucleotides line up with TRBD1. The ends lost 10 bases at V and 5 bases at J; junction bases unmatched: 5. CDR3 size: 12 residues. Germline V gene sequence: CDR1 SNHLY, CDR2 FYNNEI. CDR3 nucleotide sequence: TGTGCCACTAGGGACAGCGATCAGCCCCAGCATTTT. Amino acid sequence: CATRDSDQPQHF. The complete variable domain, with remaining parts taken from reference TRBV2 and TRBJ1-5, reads EPEVTQTPSHQVTQMGQEVILRCVPISNHLYFYWYRQILGQKVEFLVSFYNNEISEKSEIFDDQFSVERPDGSNFTLKIRSTKLEDSAMYFCATRDSDQPQHFGDGTRLSIL.

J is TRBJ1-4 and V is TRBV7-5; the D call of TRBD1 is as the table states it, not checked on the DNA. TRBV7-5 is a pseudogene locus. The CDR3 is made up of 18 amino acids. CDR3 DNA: TGTGTCAGAAGCTTGAGGAGACAGGGGGAAAAGGTTAGTGAAAAACTGTTTTTT. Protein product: CVRSLRRQGEKVSEKLFF.